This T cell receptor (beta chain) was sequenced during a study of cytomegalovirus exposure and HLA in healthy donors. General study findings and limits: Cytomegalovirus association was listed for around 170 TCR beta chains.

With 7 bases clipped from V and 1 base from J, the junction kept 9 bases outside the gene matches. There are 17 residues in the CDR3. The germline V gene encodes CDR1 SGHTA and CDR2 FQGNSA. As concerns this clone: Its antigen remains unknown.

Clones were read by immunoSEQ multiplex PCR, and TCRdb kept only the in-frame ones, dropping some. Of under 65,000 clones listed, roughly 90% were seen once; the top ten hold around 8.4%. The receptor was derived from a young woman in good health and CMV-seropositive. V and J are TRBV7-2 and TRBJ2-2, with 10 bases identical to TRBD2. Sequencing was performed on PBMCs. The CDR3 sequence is CASTPLAGVRNTGELFF. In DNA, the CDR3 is TGTGCCAGCACCCCCCTAGCGGGGGTTCGGAACACCGGGGAGCTGTTTTTT.